Sequencing of this TCR beta chain was carried out in a study of blood T cell repertoires in COVID-19. Overall study context: In each case, the material was cDNA or gDNA derived from T cells, B-cell-depleted T cells, or PBMCs.

Study processing details: The authors estimated nucleated cell counts from reference gene primer amplification. Profiling relied on immunoSEQ multiplex PCR, and the TCRdb table lists in-frame clones only, not all of them. The V and J calls and the clone size are those of that table, but D and trimming were determined from the DNA. The table records tens of thousands of clones, around 75% of them present only once. The CDR3 has 14 residues. In germline, CDR1 is SGHRS, CDR2 YFSETQ. The V end was cut by 4 bases, the J end by 7 bases, with 17 bases between. This clonotype was obtained from a man aged 65 to 79 with COVID-19, enrolled during active disease. The chain uses TRBV5-1 and TRBJ1-2; TRBD1 might be the D (6 bases). The source material was peripheral blood. The CDR3 loop is CASSARDTSSGYTF. CDR3 nucleotides: TGCGCCAGCAGCGCACGGGACACTTCTTCTGGCTACACCTTC.